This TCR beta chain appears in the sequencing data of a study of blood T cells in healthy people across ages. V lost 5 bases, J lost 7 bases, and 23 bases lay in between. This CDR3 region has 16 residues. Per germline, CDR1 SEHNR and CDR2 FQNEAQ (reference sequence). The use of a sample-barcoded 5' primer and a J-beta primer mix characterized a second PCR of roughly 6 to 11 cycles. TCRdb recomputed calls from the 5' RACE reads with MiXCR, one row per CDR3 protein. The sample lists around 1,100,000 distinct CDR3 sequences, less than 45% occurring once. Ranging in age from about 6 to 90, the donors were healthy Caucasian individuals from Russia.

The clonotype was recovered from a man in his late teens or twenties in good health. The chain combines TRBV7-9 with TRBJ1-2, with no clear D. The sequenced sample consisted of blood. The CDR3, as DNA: TGTGCCAGCAGCCCTTCCGATACAGAAATCTCCTTTGGCTACACCTTC. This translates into CASSPSDTEISFGYTF. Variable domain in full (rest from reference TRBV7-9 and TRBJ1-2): DTGVSQNPRHKITKRGQNVTFRCDPISEHNRLYWYRQTLGQGPEFLTYFQNEAQLEKSRLLSDRFSAERPKGSFSTLEIQRTEQGDSAMYLCASSPSDTEISFGYTFGSGTRLTVV.